This TCR beta chain was captured by sequencing in a study of blood T cell repertoires in COVID-19. About the research overall: Donors in the United States, Italy and Spain gave samples during acute or convalescent COVID-19. T cells, B-cell-depleted T cells, or PBMCs supplied cDNA or gDNA.

This clone was picked up a small number of times. In the source study's methods: Amplification of reference gene primers was used by the study to estimate nucleated cell counts. Some clones are missing from TCRdb's copy, which holds only in-frame ones; the method was immunoSEQ multiplex PCR. The V and J calls and clone size come from that table; D and trimming were worked out from the DNA. The table records 250,000 to 300,000 clones, around 87% of them present only once. The CDR3 has 13 amino acids. Germline CDR1 and CDR2: SQVTM and ANQGSEA. With 6 bases removed from V and 3 bases from J, the gap between germline ends came to 13 bases.

The sequence came from a woman aged 45-60 years who had recovered from COVID-19. The sequenced sample consisted of peripheral blood. The chain joins TRBV29-1 to TRBJ2-3, with D maybe TRBD2 (6 bases). The CDR3 reads CSVFRERTDTQYF. Written as DNA, the CDR3 is TGCAGCGTGTTCCGGGAGAGAACAGATACGCAGTATTTT.